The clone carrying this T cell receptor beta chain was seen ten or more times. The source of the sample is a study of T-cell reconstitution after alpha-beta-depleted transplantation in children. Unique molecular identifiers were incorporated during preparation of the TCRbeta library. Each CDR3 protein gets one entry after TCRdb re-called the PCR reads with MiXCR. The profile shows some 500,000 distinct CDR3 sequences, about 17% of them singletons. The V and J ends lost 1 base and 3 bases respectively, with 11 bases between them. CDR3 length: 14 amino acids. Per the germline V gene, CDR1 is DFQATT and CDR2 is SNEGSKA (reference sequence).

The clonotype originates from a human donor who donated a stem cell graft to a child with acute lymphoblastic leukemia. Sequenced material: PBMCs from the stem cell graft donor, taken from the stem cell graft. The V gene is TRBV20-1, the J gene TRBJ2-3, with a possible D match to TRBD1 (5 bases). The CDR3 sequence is CSARGLTETDTQYF. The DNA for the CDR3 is TGCAGTGCTAGAGGACTGACAGAGACAGATACGCAGTATTTT.